This T cell receptor beta chain is drawn from a study of blood T cell repertoires in COVID-19. At the level of the study: Samples of COVID-19 (acute and convalescent) were obtained from the United States, Italy and Spain.

Only in-frame clones appear in the TCRdb table, and some are missing; sequencing was by immunoSEQ multiplex PCR. In the table there are a few hundred thousand clones, roughly 86% of which are singletons. The sequence was collected from a woman aged 55-75 years with COVID-19, enrolled during active disease. Sequenced material: peripheral blood.

The CDR3: CASSYQGTTGELFF. CDR3 DNA: TGTGCCAGCAGTTACCAGGGTACCACCGGGGAGCTGTTTTTT. This sequence joins TRBV6-2 or TRBV6-3 and TRBJ2-2; TRBD1 is a possible D gene (5 bases). Germline-derived CDR1 and CDR2 are MNHEY and SVGEGT. The CDR3 length is 14 residues. Between the trimmed V and J ends, which lost 2 bases and 4 bases, there was a span of 8 bases.